A single sample gave rise to the 32 T cell receptor beta chains below, sequenced in a study of T cell responses to AZD1222 COVID-19 vaccine. Profiling relied on immunoSEQ multiplex PCR, and the TCRdb table lists in-frame clones only, not all of them. Of 120,000 or so clones in the sample, 88% were seen once. Sequencing used peripheral blood, obtained on day 0 of AZD1222 vaccination. These receptors came from an adult in good health.

The chain has TRBV19 and TRBJ1-5; D is unclear. The CDR3 spans 14 residues. The V gene's germline CDR1 is LNHDA and CDR2 SQIVND (reference sequence). Trimming took off 6 bases at V and 0 bases at J, with 9 bases between the two ends. The CDR3 coding sequence is TGTGCCAGTAGAACCCAGACTAGCAATCAGCCCCAGCATTTT. Translating it yields CASRTQTSNQPQHF.

This rearrangement joins TRBV28 to TRBJ1-1, with TRBD1 matching over 8 bases. Per germline, CDR1 MDHEN and CDR2 SYDVKM. The CDR3 is 16 residues long. The V and J ends lost 6 bases and 13 bases, in that order; junction bases with no gene match: 22. The CDR3 reads CASRKTARGQGARSFF. DNA of the CDR3: TGTGCCAGCAGAAAGACCGCGCGGGGGCAGGGGGCGCGTAGTTTCTTT.

This chain uses TRBV19 with TRBJ1-5, with TRBD1 matching over 9 bases. Germline V CDR1 and CDR2: LNHDA, SQIVND (reference sequence). With V trimmed by 10 bases and J by 7 bases, 8 bases remained unmatched. There are 13 residues in the CDR3. The CDR3 region has the DNA TGTGCCACCGCTAGGGACAGGGCCCAGCCCCAGCATTTT. It translates to CATARDRAQPQHF.

The J gene is TRBJ1-1, the V gene TRBV12-3 or TRBV12-4; D gene unclear. V dropped 6 bases and J dropped 3 bases, with 11 bases sitting between them. The CDR3 has 13 amino acids. The CDR3 DNA reads TGTGCCAGCAGCCGCTTATGGGACACTGAAGCTTTCTTT. It codes for CASSRLWDTEAFF.

V is TRBV5-4 and J is TRBJ2-1, with a tentative D call TRBD1 (7 bases). V gave up 1 base and J gave up 6 bases, with 14 bases separating them. From germline, CDR1 is SGHNT and CDR2 YYREEE (reference sequence). This CDR3 is built from 15 residues. Here the CDR3 reads CASSLRGQGGNEQFF. As DNA, the CDR3 is TGTGCCAGCAGCTTGCGGGGGCAGGGGGGCAATGAGCAGTTCTTC.

The J gene is TRBJ1-2, the V gene TRBV10-3, with 10 bases identical to TRBD1. The CDR3 sequence is 16 residues long. Germline V CDR1 and CDR2: ENHRY, SYGVKD. Losses at the gene ends were 2 bases for V and 1 base for J; bases not matched to a gene: 4. The CDR3 nucleotides are TGTGCCATCAGTGAGGGTGGACAGGGGGGTAACTATGGCTACACCTTC. Residues: CAISEGGQGGNYGYTF.

This chain links TRBV5-1 with TRBJ2-7; D not certain. The CDR3 consists of 15 residues. Germline CDR1 reads SGHRS; CDR2 reads YFSETQ. V shed 0 bases and J shed 2 bases, with 12 bases lying between them. The CDR3 bases are TGCGCCAGCAGCTTGGGTGGGCAGTTAGCCTACGAGCAGTACTTC. Residues: CASSLGGQLAYEQYF.

The chain links TRBV10-3 to TRBJ2-5; no definite D call. The CDR3 has 13 amino acids. Germline V gene data show CDR1 as ENHRY and CDR2 as SYGVKD. V gave up 0 bases and J gave up 5 bases, with 7 bases separating them. The CDR3 reads CAISESRSETQYF. The CDR3 DNA is TGTGCCATCAGTGAGTCCCGTTCCGAGACCCAGTACTTC.

The CDR3 is CASGRSQFEAFF. CDR3 coding DNA: TGTGCCAGCGGTAGGTCGCAGTTTGAAGCTTTCTTT. The chain joins TRBV6-6 to TRBJ1-1; D is uncertain. Trimming took off 8 bases at V and 7 bases at J, with 14 bases between the two ends. The CDR3 runs 12 residues. Germline V gene sequence: CDR1 MNHNY, CDR2 SVGAGI (reference sequence).

The chain carries TRBV6-5 and TRBJ2-7, with 7 bases that match TRBD1. The V and J ends lost 6 bases and 2 bases, in that order; junction bases with no gene match: 10. The CDR3 extends over 15 amino acids. CDR1 MNHEY and CDR2 SVGAGI come from the germline V gene. CDR3 loop: CASRTKQGSPYEQYF. DNA for the CDR3: TGTGCCAGCAGGACTAAACAGGGGAGCCCCTACGAGCAGTACTTC.

The chain combines TRBV5-4 with TRBJ1-1, with 7 bases matching TRBD1. CDR1 and CDR2 from the germline V gene are SGHNT and YYREEE (reference sequence). J gave up 1 base and V 0 bases, and 6 bases lay outside the gene matches. The CDR3 extends over 16 amino acids. The CDR3 loop is CASSLARGIQNTEAFF. The CDR3 DNA sequence: TGTGCCAGCAGCTTGGCCAGGGGGATACAGAACACTGAAGCTTTCTTT.

The chain combines TRBV5-1 with TRBJ2-5; D call uncertain. The CDR3 loop spans 14 amino acids. V was pared by 0 bases and J by 2 bases, with 8 bases between. Looked up from germline, CDR1 is SGHRS and CDR2 is YFSETQ. CDR3 in DNA: TGCGCCAGCAGCTTGGGGCAGATACAAGAGACCCAGTACTTC. It translates to CASSLGQIQETQYF.

The rearrangement joins TRBV2 to TRBJ1-6; D call uncertain. There are 14 residues in the CDR3. With 3 bases removed from V and 8 bases from J, the gap between germline ends came to 11 bases. Germline V lookup: CDR1 SNHLY, CDR2 FYNNEI. The CDR3 DNA reads TGTGCCAGCAGTGATTTCCTTGGGGATTCACCCCTCCACTTT. Residues: CASSDFLGDSPLHF.

The chain carries TRBV12-3 or TRBV12-4 and TRBJ1-5; 9 bases fit TRBD1. The CDR3 is 13 residues long. Trimming removed 6 bases from V and 5 bases from J; junction bases left unmatched: 2. The CDR3 region has the DNA TGTGCCAGCAGCAGGGACAGGGATCAGCCCCAGCATTTT. This gives the protein CASSRDRDQPQHF.

This clone was seen only once. The chain couples TRBV18 to TRBJ2-2; TRBD2 aligns across 8 bases. The germline V gene has CDR1 KGHSH and CDR2 LQKENI. This CDR3 is 14 amino acids long. V gave up 2 bases and J gave up 5 bases; unmatched junction bases: 1. The CDR3 DNA reads TGTGCCAGCTCACCAACTAGCGGAACCGGGGAGCTGTTTTTT. It encodes CASSPTSGTGELFF.

CDR3 region: CSASGMPENIQYF. The CDR3 DNA is TGCAGTGCTAGTGGCATGCCTGAAAACATTCAGTACTTC. The J gene is TRBJ2-4, the V gene TRBV20-1; no definite D call. The CDR3 loop spans 13 amino acids. Trimming removed 3 bases at V and 5 bases at J, with 11 bases between. Per the germline V gene, CDR1 is DFQATT and CDR2 is SNEGSKA (reference sequence).

V usage is TRBV5-1 and J usage is TRBJ1-1; unclear D gene. Germline V CDR1 and CDR2: SGHRS, YFSETQ. The CDR3 runs to 15 residues. V was shortened by 0 bases and J by 5 bases, with 14 bases between the two germline ends. CDR3 protein: CASSLAILGGTEAFF. In DNA form, the CDR3 reads TGCGCCAGCAGCTTGGCGATCCTAGGAGGGACTGAAGCTTTCTTT.

This sequence joins TRBV19 and TRBJ2-3; 7 bases fit TRBD1. The germline V gene has CDR1 LNHDA and CDR2 SQIVND (reference sequence). V shed 1 base and J 4 bases; nucleotides not matched to a gene: 2. The CDR3 has 14 residues. CDR3: CASSIAQGPDTQYF. The CDR3 DNA follows: TGTGCCAGTAGTATAGCACAGGGGCCAGATACGCAGTATTTT.

The chain carries TRBV6-2 or TRBV6-3 and TRBJ2-2; no firm D call. The length of the CDR3 is 17 residues. Germline values: CDR1 MNHEY, CDR2 SVGEGT. V was trimmed by 6 bases and J by 0 bases, leaving 17 bases between them. CDR3: CASSPPRANANTGELFF. CDR3 in DNA: TGTGCCAGCAGCCCTCCAAGGGCAAATGCGAACACCGGGGAGCTGTTTTTT.

V is TRBV7-9 and J is TRBJ2-7; D gene unclear. CDR1 is SEHNR, CDR2 FQNEAQ, per germline (reference sequence). The CDR3 is 15 amino acids. Trimming removed 5 bases from V and 1 base from J, with 15 bases in between. The CDR3 loop is CASSPLTSPSYEQYF. The CDR3 region has the DNA TGTGCCAGCAGCCCTCTAACAAGTCCTTCCTACGAGCAGTACTTC.

This clone was observed a single time. The chain uses TRBV2 and TRBJ2-3; TRBD1 might be the D (5 bases). Germline V gene sequence: CDR1 SNHLY, CDR2 FYNNEI. V lost 7 bases and J 0 bases, leaving 14 bases between the germline ends. The length of the CDR3 is 15 residues. CDR3 sequence reads: CASNAWQGSTDTQYF. The CDR3 coding sequence is TGTGCCAGCAATGCTTGGCAGGGAAGCACAGATACGCAGTATTTT.

In this sample, this clone turned up once. The J gene is TRBJ1-5, the V gene TRBV19, with 7 bases aligning to TRBD1. CDR1 is LNHDA, CDR2 SQIVND, per germline (reference sequence). J gave up 6 bases and V 8 bases, and 10 bases lay outside the gene matches. CDR3 length: 14 amino acids. This CDR3 is CASRLDREGQPQHF. As DNA, the CDR3 is TGTGCCAGTCGCTTAGACAGGGAAGGTCAGCCCCAGCATTTT.

The V gene is TRBV3-1 (or the pseudogene TRBV3-2), the J gene TRBJ1-4; possible D gene TRBD1, 6 bases. V gave up 1 base and J gave up 4 bases, with 13 bases separating them. Germline CDR1 reads LGHDT; CDR2 reads YNNKEL (reference sequence). This CDR3 comprises 16 residues. The CDR3 DNA sequence: TGTGCCAGCAGCCAAGTTCGAGGGGGGAATAATGAAAAACTGTTTTTT. It specifies CASSQVRGGNNEKLFF.

V usage is TRBV5-1 and J usage is TRBJ1-2; D is uncertain. Germline CDR1 SGHRS, CDR2 YFSETQ. The CDR3 extends over 13 amino acids. The V and J ends lost 3 bases and 3 bases respectively, with 9 bases between them. The CDR3 loop is CASSWARDYGYTF. In DNA form, the CDR3 reads TGCGCCAGCAGCTGGGCCCGAGACTATGGCTACACCTTC.

This clone was recorded only once. This chain links TRBV11-2 with TRBJ2-1; 13 bases are a match to TRBD2. Germline CDR1 SGHAT, CDR2 FQNNGV. Trimming took 0 bases from V and 2 from J; bases not matched to a gene: 7. CDR3 length: 19 residues. The CDR3 coding sequence is TGTGCCAGCAGCTTAGACCTCGGACTAGCGGGAGAGCCCTACAATGAGCAGTTCTTC. Protein product: CASSLDLGLAGEPYNEQFF.

The chain uses TRBV12-3 or TRBV12-4 and TRBJ1-4; D remains unclear. The CDR3 loop spans 13 amino acids. Trimming took off 5 bases at V and 8 bases at J, with 12 bases between the two ends. In DNA, the CDR3 is TGTGCCAGCAGTGAGGAAGGGAGAGAAAAACTGTTTTTT. Residues: CASSEEGREKLFF.

The V gene is TRBV27, the J gene TRBJ2-7, with TRBD2 identical over 10 bases. Losses at the gene ends were 2 bases for V and 6 bases for J; bases not matched to a gene: 7. This CDR3 is built from 15 residues. Germline V gene lookup returns CDR1 MNHEY and CDR2 SMNVEV (reference sequence). CDR3 amino acids: CASSLPSGGIAEQYF. CDR3 DNA sequence: TGTGCCAGCAGTTTACCTAGCGGGGGTATTGCCGAGCAGTACTTC.

This chain joins TRBV3-1 (or the pseudogene TRBV3-2) and TRBJ1-5; the D is unclear. Germline V CDR1 and CDR2: LGHDT, YNNKEL (reference sequence). With 2 bases removed from V and 7 bases from J, the gap between germline ends came to 15 bases. The CDR3 is 15 amino acids. In DNA form, the CDR3 reads TGTGCCAGCAGCCAAACCACGGGAGGCCGGCAGCCCCAGCATTTT. Residues: CASSQTTGGRQPQHF.

The chain carries TRBV5-1 and TRBJ2-5, with D unclear. Germline V CDR1 and CDR2: SGHRS, YFSETQ. Trimming shortened V by 0 bases and J by 2 bases, and 11 bases separated the two germline ends. CDR3 size: 15 residues. DNA of the CDR3: TGCGCCAGCAGCTTGGTTGGTCAGGTACAAGAGACCCAGTACTTC. As protein: CASSLVGQVQETQYF.

V and J are TRBV10-3 and TRBJ2-2; a weak D match, TRBD1 (6 bases). The germline CDR1 and CDR2 sequences are ENHRY and SYGVKD. CDR3 length equals 12 residues. V lost 8 bases and J lost 4, with 8 bases in between. Here the CDR3 reads CAIQGSTGELFF. The CDR3 coding sequence is TGTGCCATCCAGGGGAGCACCGGGGAGCTGTTTTTT.

With regard to this clone: Germline is not matched at one junction end, which may reflect a read error. The DNA of the CDR3 is TGTGCCAGCTCACCTCAACAGGGGGCTAATGAAAACCTGTTTTTT. Its translation is CASSPQQGANENLFF. This chain joins TRBV18 and TRBJ1-4, with TRBD1 matching over 9 bases. The germline V gene has CDR1 KGHSH and CDR2 LQKENI. The CDR3 covers 15 residues.

This rearrangement joins TRBV21-1 to TRBJ2-7; TRBD1 is taken as the D call from the table, unchecked against the DNA. TRBV21-1 is a documented pseudogene. This CDR3 region has 14 residues. The DNA for the CDR3 is TGTGCCAGCAGGCCGCCGACAGGGGTATACGAGCAGTACTTC. Its translation: CASRPPTGVYEQYF.